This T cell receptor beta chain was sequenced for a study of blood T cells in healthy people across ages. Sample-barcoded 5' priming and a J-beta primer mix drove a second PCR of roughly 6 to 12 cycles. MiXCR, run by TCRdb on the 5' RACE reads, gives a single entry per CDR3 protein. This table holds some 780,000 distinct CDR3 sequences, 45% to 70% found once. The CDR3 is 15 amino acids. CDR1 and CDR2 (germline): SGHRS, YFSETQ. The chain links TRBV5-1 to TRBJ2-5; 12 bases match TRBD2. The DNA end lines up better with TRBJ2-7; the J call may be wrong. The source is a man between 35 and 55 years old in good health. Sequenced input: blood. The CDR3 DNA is TGCGCCAGCAGCCCGACTAGCGGGAGACTCTACGAGCAGTACTTC. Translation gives CASSPTSGRLYEQYF.